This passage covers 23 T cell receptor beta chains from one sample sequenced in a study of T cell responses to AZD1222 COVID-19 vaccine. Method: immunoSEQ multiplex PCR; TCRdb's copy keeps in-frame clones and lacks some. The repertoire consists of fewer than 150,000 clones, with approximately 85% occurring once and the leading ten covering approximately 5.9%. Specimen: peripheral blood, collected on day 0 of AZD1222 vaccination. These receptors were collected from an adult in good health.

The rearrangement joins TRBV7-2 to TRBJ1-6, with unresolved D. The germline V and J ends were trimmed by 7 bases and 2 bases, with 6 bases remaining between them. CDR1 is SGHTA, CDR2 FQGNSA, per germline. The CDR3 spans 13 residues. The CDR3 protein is CASTRTYNSPLHF. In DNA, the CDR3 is TGTGCCAGCACAAGGACCTATAATTCACCCCTCCACTTT.

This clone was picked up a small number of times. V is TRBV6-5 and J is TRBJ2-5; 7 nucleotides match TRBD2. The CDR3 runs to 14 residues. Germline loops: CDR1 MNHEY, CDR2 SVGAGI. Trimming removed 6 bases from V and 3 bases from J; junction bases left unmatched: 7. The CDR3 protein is CASSRSGAKETQYF. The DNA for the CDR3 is TGTGCCAGCAGCCGCAGCGGGGCCAAAGAGACCCAGTACTTC.

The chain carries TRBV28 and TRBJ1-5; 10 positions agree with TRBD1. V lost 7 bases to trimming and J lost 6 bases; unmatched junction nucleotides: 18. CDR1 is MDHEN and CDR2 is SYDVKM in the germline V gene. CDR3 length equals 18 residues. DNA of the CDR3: TGTGCCAGCACCCCCCGCGGGACAGGGGTCATTAGACGTCAGCCCCAGCATTTT. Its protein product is CASTPRGTGVIRRQPQHF.

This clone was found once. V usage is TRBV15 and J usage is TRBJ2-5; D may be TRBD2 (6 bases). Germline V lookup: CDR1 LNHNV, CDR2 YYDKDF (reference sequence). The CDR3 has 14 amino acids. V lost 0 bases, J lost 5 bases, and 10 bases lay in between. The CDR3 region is CATSREDYLETQYF. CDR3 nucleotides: TGTGCCACCAGCAGAGAGGACTATCTGGAGACCCAGTACTTC.

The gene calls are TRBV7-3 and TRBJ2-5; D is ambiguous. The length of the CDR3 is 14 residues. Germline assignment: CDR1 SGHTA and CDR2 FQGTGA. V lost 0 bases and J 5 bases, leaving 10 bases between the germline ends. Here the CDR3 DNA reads TGTGCCAGCAGCTTAACGGGGATAGGGGAGACCCAGTACTTC. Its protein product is CASSLTGIGETQYF.

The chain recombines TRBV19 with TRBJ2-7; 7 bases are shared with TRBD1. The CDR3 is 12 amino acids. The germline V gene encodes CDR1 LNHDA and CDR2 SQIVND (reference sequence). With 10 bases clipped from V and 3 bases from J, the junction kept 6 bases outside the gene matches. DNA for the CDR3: TGTGCCACAGGGGACAGTCTCTACGAGCAGTACTTC. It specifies CATGDSLYEQYF.

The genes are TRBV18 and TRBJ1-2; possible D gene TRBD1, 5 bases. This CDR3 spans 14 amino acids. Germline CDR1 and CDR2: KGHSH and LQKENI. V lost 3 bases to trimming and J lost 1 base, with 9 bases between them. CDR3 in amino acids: CASSPPDSNYGYTF. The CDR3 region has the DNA TGTGCCAGCTCACCGCCCGACAGTAACTATGGCTACACCTTC.

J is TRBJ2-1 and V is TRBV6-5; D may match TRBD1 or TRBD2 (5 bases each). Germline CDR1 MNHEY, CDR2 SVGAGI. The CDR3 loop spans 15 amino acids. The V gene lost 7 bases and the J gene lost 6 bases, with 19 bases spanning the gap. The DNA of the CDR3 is TGTGCCAGCACTCTAAGCTGGGATGGGGGCAATGAGCAGTTCTTC. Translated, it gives CASTLSWDGGNEQFF.

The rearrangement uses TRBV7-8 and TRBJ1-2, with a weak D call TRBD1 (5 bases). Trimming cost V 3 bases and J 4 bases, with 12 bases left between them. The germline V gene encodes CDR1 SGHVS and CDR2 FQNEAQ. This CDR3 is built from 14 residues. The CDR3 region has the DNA TGTGCCAGCAGCTTGGAGGGGCTGGGCTATGGCTACACCTTC. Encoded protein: CASSLEGLGYGYTF.

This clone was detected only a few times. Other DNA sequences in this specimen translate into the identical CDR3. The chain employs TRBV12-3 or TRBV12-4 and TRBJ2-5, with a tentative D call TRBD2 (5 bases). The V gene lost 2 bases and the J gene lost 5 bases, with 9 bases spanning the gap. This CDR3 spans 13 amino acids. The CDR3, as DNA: TGTGCCAGCAGTTTATCCGGGATTGAGACCCAGTACTTC. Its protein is CASSLSGIETQYF.

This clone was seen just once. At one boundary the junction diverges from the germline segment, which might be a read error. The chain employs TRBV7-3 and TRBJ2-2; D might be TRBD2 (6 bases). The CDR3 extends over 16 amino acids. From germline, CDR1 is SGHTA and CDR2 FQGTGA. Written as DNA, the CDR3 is TGTGCCAGCAGCATAACCCCGGGACTCCTCACCGGGGAGCTGTTTTTT. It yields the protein CASSITPGLLTGELFF.

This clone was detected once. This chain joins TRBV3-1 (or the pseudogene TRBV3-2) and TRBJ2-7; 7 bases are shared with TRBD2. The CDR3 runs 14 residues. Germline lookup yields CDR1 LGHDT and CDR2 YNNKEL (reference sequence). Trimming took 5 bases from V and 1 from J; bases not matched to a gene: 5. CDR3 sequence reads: CASSSSGGSYEQYF. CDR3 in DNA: TGTGCCAGCAGCTCTTCGGGGGGTTCCTACGAGCAGTACTTC.

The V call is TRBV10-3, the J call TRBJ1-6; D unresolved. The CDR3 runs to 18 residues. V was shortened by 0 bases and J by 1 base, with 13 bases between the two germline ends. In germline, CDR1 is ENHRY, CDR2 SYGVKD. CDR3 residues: CAISESGLGRSYNSPLHF. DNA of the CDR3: TGTGCCATCAGTGAGTCGGGCCTTGGTCGATCCTATAATTCACCCCTCCACTTT.

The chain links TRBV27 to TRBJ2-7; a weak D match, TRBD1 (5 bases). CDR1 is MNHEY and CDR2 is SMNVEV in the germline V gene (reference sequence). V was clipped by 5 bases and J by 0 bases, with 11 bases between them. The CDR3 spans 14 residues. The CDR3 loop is CASSDSQYSYEQYF. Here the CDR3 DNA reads TGTGCCAGCAGTGACAGCCAATACTCCTACGAGCAGTACTTC.

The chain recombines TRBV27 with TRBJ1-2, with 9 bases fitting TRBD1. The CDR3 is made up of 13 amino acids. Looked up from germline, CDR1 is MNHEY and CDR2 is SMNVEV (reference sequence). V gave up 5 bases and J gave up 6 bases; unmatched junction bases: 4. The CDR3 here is CASSLQGADGYTF. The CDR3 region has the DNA TGTGCCAGCAGTCTACAGGGGGCTGATGGCTACACCTTC.

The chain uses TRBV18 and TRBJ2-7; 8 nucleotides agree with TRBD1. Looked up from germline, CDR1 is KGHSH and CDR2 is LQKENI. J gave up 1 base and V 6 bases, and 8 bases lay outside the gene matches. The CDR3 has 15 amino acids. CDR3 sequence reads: CASSQGTGPSYEQYF. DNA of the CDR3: TGTGCCAGCTCCCAAGGGACAGGACCGTCCTACGAGCAGTACTTC.

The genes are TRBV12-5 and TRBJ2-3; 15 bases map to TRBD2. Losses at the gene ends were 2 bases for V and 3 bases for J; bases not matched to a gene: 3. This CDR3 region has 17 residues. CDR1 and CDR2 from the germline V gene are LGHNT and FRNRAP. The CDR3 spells CASGLSGLAGGTDTQYF. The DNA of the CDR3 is TGTGCTAGTGGTTTGTCCGGACTAGCGGGGGGGACAGATACGCAGTATTTT.

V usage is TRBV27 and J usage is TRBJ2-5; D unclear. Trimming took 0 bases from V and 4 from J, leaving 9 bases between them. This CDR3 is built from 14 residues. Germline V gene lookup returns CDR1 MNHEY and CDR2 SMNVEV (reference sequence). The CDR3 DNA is TGTGCCAGCAGTTTATCCCCCAGGCGAGAGACCCAGTACTTC. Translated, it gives CASSLSPRRETQYF.

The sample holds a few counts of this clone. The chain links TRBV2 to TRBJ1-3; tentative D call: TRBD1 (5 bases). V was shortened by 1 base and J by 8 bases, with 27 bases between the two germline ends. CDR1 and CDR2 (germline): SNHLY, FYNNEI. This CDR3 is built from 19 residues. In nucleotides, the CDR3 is TGTGCCAGCAGTGAAGGGGTCGGGTCGCAGGGCGGAGAAAGGGACACCATATATTTT. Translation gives CASSEGVGSQGGERDTIYF.

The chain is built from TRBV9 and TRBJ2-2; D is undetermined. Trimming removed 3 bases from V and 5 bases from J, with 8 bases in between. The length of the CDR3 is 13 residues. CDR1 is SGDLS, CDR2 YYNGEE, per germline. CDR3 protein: CASSAPGTGELFF. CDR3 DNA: TGTGCCAGCAGCGCCCCCGGGACCGGGGAGCTGTTTTTT.

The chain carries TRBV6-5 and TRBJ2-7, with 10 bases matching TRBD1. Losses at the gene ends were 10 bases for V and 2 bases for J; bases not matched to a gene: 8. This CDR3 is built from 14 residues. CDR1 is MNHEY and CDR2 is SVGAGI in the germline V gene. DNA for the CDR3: TGTGCCACTTACGCGGGGACAGGGGCCTACGAGCAGTACTTC. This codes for CATYAGTGAYEQYF.

Written as DNA, the CDR3 is TGTGCCATCAGTGACCCACAGCGAGAAAACTCCTACGAGCAGTACTTC. Encoded protein: CAISDPQRENSYEQYF. The chain is built from TRBV10-3 and TRBJ2-7; D not resolved. Trimming removed 3 bases at V and 0 bases at J, with 15 bases between. Germline V gene data show CDR1 as ENHRY and CDR2 as SYGVKD. This CDR3 comprises 16 residues.

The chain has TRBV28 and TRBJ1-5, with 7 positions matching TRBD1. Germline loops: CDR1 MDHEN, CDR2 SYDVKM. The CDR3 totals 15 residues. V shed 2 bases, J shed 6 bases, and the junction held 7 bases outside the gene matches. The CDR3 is CASSLDPGGTQPQHF. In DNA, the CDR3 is TGTGCCAGCAGTTTAGATCCAGGGGGAACTCAGCCCCAGCATTTT.